This entry describes one TCR beta chain. Its antigen is undetermined. The CDR3 loop spans 16 amino acids. Germline CDR1 reads SGHDN; CDR2 reads FVKESK. Trimming removed 4 bases from V and 0 bases from J, with 13 bases in between. Primers for the PCR totalled 60 Vbeta and 13 Jbeta. Profiled with immunoSEQ multiplex PCR; TCRdb holds only in-frame clones, not every one. Here the sample spans about 140,000 clones, about 80% being singletons. The record originates from a study of cytomegalovirus exposure and HLA in healthy donors. Study findings and constraints: Association of a missense DCLRE1C variant with TCR beta V- and J-gene trimming was reported in a later analysis.

This TCR was sampled from a woman aged 40 to 50 in good health and CMV-seronegative. The source material was PBMCs. V and J are TRBV14 and TRBJ1-5; D call uncertain. CDR3 region: CASSPHDVYSNQPQHF. The CDR3 DNA reads as TGTGCCAGCAGCCCGCATGATGTCTATAGCAATCAGCCCCAGCATTTT.